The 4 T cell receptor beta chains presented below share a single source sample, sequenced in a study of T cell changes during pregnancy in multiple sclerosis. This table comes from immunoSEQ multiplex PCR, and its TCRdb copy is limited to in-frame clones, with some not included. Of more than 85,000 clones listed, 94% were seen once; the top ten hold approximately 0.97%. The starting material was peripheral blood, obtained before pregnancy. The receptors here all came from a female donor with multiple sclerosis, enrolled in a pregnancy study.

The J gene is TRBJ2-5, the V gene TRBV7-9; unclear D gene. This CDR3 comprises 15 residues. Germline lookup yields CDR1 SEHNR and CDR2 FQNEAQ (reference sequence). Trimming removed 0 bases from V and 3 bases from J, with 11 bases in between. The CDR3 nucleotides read TGTGCCAGCAGCTTAGCCCCCTTGGCGGAAGAGACCCAGTACTTC. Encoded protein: CASSLAPLAEETQYF.

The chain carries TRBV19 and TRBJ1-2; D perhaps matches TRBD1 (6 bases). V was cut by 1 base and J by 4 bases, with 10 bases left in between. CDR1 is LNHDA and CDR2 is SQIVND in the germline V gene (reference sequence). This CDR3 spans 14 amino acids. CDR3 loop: CASSIVGQSYGYTF. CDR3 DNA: TGTGCCAGTAGTATAGTGGGACAATCCTATGGCTACACCTTC.

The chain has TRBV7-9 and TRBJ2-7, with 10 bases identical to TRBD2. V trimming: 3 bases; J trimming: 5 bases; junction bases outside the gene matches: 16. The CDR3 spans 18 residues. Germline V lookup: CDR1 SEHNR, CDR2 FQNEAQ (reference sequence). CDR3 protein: CASSFFGILAGDRDEQYF. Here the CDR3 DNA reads TGTGCCAGCAGCTTTTTCGGGATTCTAGCGGGAGATCGGGACGAGCAGTACTTC.

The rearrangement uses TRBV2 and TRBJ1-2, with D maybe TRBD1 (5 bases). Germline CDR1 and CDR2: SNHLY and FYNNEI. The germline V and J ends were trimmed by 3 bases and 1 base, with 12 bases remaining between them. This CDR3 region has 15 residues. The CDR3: CASSDRERGNYGYTF. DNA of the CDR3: TGTGCCAGCAGTGACAGGGAGCGGGGTAACTATGGCTACACCTTC.